The clone carrying this TCR beta chain was detected a few times. These data are taken from a study of blood T cell repertoires in COVID-19. Germline CDR1 MNHEY, CDR2 SVGEGT. The CDR3 covers 15 residues. V shed 0 bases, J shed 4 bases, and the junction held 4 bases outside the gene matches. Participant ages covered roughly 18 to 89 years across about 22 US areas. Grouping used clinical history reported by participants in a survey and questionnaire. The study counted Cohort 3 donors as recovered given two negative PCRs, clearance, or symptom resolution. Sequenced by immunoSEQ multiplex PCR; TCRdb stores in-frame clones only, minus some. The table has 300,000 to 450,000 clones, around nine tenths seen once.

Sequenced material: PBMCs or T cells enriched from blood (not recorded which). The receptor's source is a woman younger than 30 who had recovered from COVID-19. V usage is TRBV6-2 or TRBV6-3 and J usage is TRBJ1-2; 8 positions match TRBD1. In DNA form, the CDR3 reads TGTGCCAGCAGTTACTCCAGGGGGCTCGGCTATGGCTACACCTTC. It translates to CASSYSRGLGYGYTF.